Listed here is a single T cell receptor beta chain. Only in-frame clones appear in the TCRdb table, and some are missing; sequencing was by immunoSEQ multiplex PCR. The table lists around 84,000 clones, around 90% of them singletons. This sample stems from a study of technical replicates of blood from a handful of donors. The sequenced sample was T cells isolated from PBMCs. This receptor was obtained from a human donor in good health.

CDR3 DNA sequence: TGTGCCAGCAGCTTGGAAAGGGGGTACTTACGATTCAGGAACACTGAAGCTTTCTTT. It translates to CASSLERGYLRFRNTEAFF. The rearrangement links TRBV5-6 to TRBJ1-1, with a possible D match to TRBD1 (6 bases). V lost 0 bases and J 1 base, leaving 22 bases between the germline ends. CDR1 is SGHDT and CDR2 is YYEEEE in the germline V gene. This CDR3 is built from 19 residues.